This T cell receptor beta chain originates from a study of cytomegalovirus exposure and HLA in healthy donors. Findings and limits, study-wide: The dataset shows that most TCR sequences were rare, while some public TCRs occurred in many donors.

Concerning this clone: The antigen is not known.

There are 14 residues in the CDR3. After removal of 4 bases from V and 5 bases from J, the junction contained 2 bases not matched to a gene. Germline CDR1 and CDR2: KGHSH and LQKENI. Clones were sequenced by immunoSEQ multiplex PCR, and TCRdb holds only the in-frame ones, with some missing. The top ten hold roughly 1.2% of the sample, which has around 300,000 clones, about 90% seen once. Sequencing was performed on PBMCs. This clonotype was obtained from a woman aged 30 to 39 in good health and CMV-seropositive. J is TRBJ2-5 and V is TRBV18; 12 bases match TRBD1. The CDR3 DNA is TGTGCCAGCTCACAGGGACAGGGGGCCGAGACCCAGTACTTC. It translates to CASSQGQGAETQYF.